Below are 19 T cell receptor beta chains sequenced from a single sample in a study of a mutant IDH1 vaccine in newly diagnosed glioma. Generated by immunoSEQ multiplex PCR, the TCRdb table keeps only in-frame clones and is missing some. In the table there are approximately 25,000 clones, about 92% of which are singletons. As to time point: baseline, week 1 (first vaccination visit). Treatment given: pre-vaccination baseline after standard-of-care therapy. Sequenced material: PBMCs, taken from a glioma patient treated with radiotherapy, temozolomide or both. These receptors were taken from a middle-aged man with glioma.

As DNA, the CDR3 is TGTGCCAGCAGCTTAGGGGATAAAACCTACGAGCAGTACTTC. As protein: CASSLGDKTYEQYF. The chain employs TRBV7-9 and TRBJ2-5; D is undetermined. Near its end, the DNA agrees better with TRBJ2-7, so the J call may be wrong. The germline V gene has CDR1 SEHNR and CDR2 FQNEAQ (reference sequence). The CDR3 is 14 amino acids.

The chain carries TRBV7-9 and TRBJ2-4, with TRBD1 matching 7 bases. The V segment lost 3 bases and the J segment 11 bases; nucleotides outside the gene matches: 10. This CDR3 is 14 amino acids long. From germline, CDR1 is SEHNR and CDR2 FQNEAQ (reference sequence). The CDR3 spells CASSLDRSNHFQYF. Written as DNA, the CDR3 is TGTGCCAGCAGCTTGGACAGGAGCAACCACTTTCAGTACTTC.

The chain has TRBV15 and TRBJ2-5; the D gene is possibly TRBD1 (5 bases). Germline CDR1 and CDR2: LNHNV and YYDKDF (reference sequence). Trimming pared 0 bases from V and 0 bases from J, leaving 17 bases between. There are 18 residues in the CDR3. As DNA, the CDR3 is TGTGCCACCAGCAGAGATTGGTCGGACACTATACACCAAGAGACCCAGTACTTC. Protein product: CATSRDWSDTIHQETQYF.

Details on this clone: In the same sample, other DNA sequences code for this CDR3. V usage is TRBV10-3 and J usage is TRBJ1-1; D unclear. This CDR3 region has 13 residues. Trimming shortened V by 0 bases and J by 5 bases, and 7 bases separated the two germline ends. Germline assignment: CDR1 ENHRY and CDR2 SYGVKD. The CDR3 region has the DNA TGTGCCATCAGTGAGTCGAGGCGGACTGAAGCTTTCTTT. Translating it yields CAISESRRTEAFF.

The V call is TRBV7-2, the J call TRBJ1-2; unclear D gene. Between the trimmed V and J ends, which lost 1 base and 10 bases, there was a span of 10 bases. This CDR3 region has 12 residues. From germline, CDR1 is SGHTA and CDR2 FQGNSA. The CDR3 DNA follows: TGTGCCAGCAGCTTAGTCATAGGTTCCTACACCTTC. Translated: CASSLVIGSYTF.

CDR3: CASSLTSGLLNEQFF. The CDR3 coding sequence is TGTGCCAGCAGCTTAACTAGCGGGCTCCTCAATGAGCAGTTCTTC. The chain joins TRBV7-3 to TRBJ2-1; 7 nucleotides line up with TRBD2. The CDR3 has 15 residues. The V and J ends lost 0 bases and 6 bases, in that order; junction bases with no gene match: 5. Germline loops: CDR1 SGHTA, CDR2 FQGTGA.

The chain combines TRBV14 with TRBJ2-1; no reliable D call. V was shortened by 4 bases and J by 5 bases, with 12 bases between the two germline ends. This CDR3 spans 14 amino acids. The V gene's germline CDR1 is SGHDN and CDR2 FVKESK. The chain's CDR3 is CASSRTEWDNEQFF. In DNA, the CDR3 is TGTGCCAGCAGCCGTACCGAGTGGGACAATGAGCAGTTCTTC.

The V call is TRBV7-3, the J call TRBJ2-2; maybe TRBD2 (5 bases). Germline CDR1 reads SGHTA; CDR2 reads FQGTGA. The CDR3 is 15 amino acids. With 1 base removed from V and 2 bases from J, the gap between germline ends came to 8 bases. The CDR3 sequence: CASSLKGGNTGELFF. The CDR3 coding sequence is TGTGCCAGCAGCTTAAAAGGAGGAAACACCGGGGAGCTGTTTTTT. The full variable domain, with the rest looked up from reference TRBV7-3 and TRBJ2-2, is GAGVSQTPSNKVTEKGKYVELRCDPISGHTALYWYRQSLGQGPEFLIYFQGTGAADDSGLPNDRFFAVRPEGSVSTLKIQRTERGDSAVYLCASSLKGGNTGELFFGEGSRLTVL.

The V call is TRBV7-6, the J call TRBJ2-1, with D tentatively TRBD2 (6 bases). The CDR3 runs 16 residues. The V end was cut by 1 base, the J end by 9 bases, with 19 bases between. From germline, CDR1 is SGHVS and CDR2 FNYEAQ. The CDR3 is CASSLEIRWLGGEQFF. CDR3 in DNA: TGTGCCAGCAGCTTAGAAATCCGGTGGCTCGGGGGTGAGCAGTTCTTC.

The rearrangement joins TRBV5-1 to TRBJ1-1, with D perhaps TRBD1 (6 bases). The CDR3 covers 14 residues. V lost 2 bases, J lost 0 bases, and 8 bases lay in between. Germline V gene sequence: CDR1 SGHRS, CDR2 YFSETQ. Here the CDR3 reads CASSLGGLNTEAFF. In DNA, the CDR3 is TGCGCCAGCAGCTTAGGGGGGTTGAACACTGAAGCTTTCTTT.

This chain connects TRBV27 to TRBJ2-1, with D uncertain. This CDR3 spans 13 amino acids. CDR1 and CDR2 from the germline V gene are MNHEY and SMNVEV (reference sequence). The V end was cut by 3 bases, the J end by 8 bases, with 11 bases between. DNA of the CDR3: TGTGCCAGCAGTTTTGATGGGTTCGATGAGCAGTTCTTC. Translated: CASSFDGFDEQFF.

The rearrangement uses TRBV5-6 and TRBJ1-5, with no clear D. Germline CDR1 reads SGHDT; CDR2 reads YYEEEE. V dropped 3 bases and J dropped 9 bases, with 13 bases sitting between them. This CDR3 region has 13 residues. The CDR3 coding sequence is TGTGCCAGCAGCTCCCGTCTGCGGGGGCCCCAGCATTTT. Amino acids: CASSSRLRGPQHF. Combining the CDR3 with reference TRBV5-6 and TRBJ1-5 gives the whole variable domain DAGVTQSPTHLIKTRGQQVTLRCSPKSGHDTVSWYQQALGQGPQFIFQYYEEEERQRGNFPDRFSGHQFPNYSSELNVNALLLGDSALYLCASSSRLRGPQHFGDGTRLSIL.

J is TRBJ2-5 and V is TRBV28; 8 nucleotides agree with TRBD2. The V and J ends lost 4 bases and 4 bases, in that order; junction bases with no gene match: 8. Per the germline V gene, CDR1 is MDHEN and CDR2 is SYDVKM. The CDR3 has 15 residues. The CDR3 nucleotides are TGTGCCAGCAGTTCCCCTTTCGGGAGGGTAGAGACCCAGTACTTC. Its protein is CASSSPFGRVETQYF.

The chain carries TRBV7-3 and TRBJ2-7; D is possibly TRBD1 or TRBD2 (5 bases each). V was shortened by 4 bases and J by 3 bases, with 16 bases between the two germline ends. Germline CDR1 and CDR2: SGHTA and FQGTGA. The CDR3 runs to 15 residues. The CDR3 protein is CASSSPPEGIYEQYF. The DNA for the CDR3 is TGTGCCAGCAGCTCCCCACCAGAGGGGATCTACGAGCAGTACTTC.

J is TRBJ1-1 and V is TRBV5-1; D is possibly TRBD1 (5 bases). Germline CDR1 reads SGHRS; CDR2 reads YFSETQ. Trimming left V 4 bases short and J 4 bases short, with 20 bases between. The CDR3 length is 16 residues. DNA for the CDR3: TGCGCCAGCAGCGGGTCTGGGGCGAAGGGGTTCACTGAAGCTTTCTTT. This encodes CASSGSGAKGFTEAFF.

V gene TRBV19 combines with J gene TRBJ1-2; D is unclear. Germline CDR1 reads LNHDA; CDR2 reads SQIVND (reference sequence). Trimming took 1 base from V and 9 from J, leaving 12 bases between them. The CDR3 consists of 13 residues. The CDR3 spells CASSIGKGHSYTF. The DNA of the CDR3 is TGTGCCAGTAGTATAGGAAAAGGGCACAGCTACACCTTC.

V is TRBV6-5 and J is TRBJ2-3, with 8 bases fitting TRBD2. Germline V lookup: CDR1 MNHEY, CDR2 SVGAGI. CDR3 length: 15 amino acids. J lost 3 bases, V lost 6 bases, and 8 bases had no gene match. The CDR3 region has the DNA TGTGCCAGCAGACTTCAGCGGGGGAGAACAGATACGCAGTATTTT. Translated: CASRLQRGRTDTQYF.

This chain joins TRBV11-2 and TRBJ1-1; D possibly corresponds to TRBD1 (5 bases). The V gene's germline CDR1 is SGHAT and CDR2 FQNNGV. The CDR3 has 17 residues. V dropped 5 bases and J dropped 0 bases, with 19 bases sitting between them. The CDR3 is CASSPLFGRGLNTEAFF. CDR3 nucleotides: TGTGCCAGCAGCCCCTTGTTCGGACGGGGACTGAACACTGAAGCTTTCTTT.

J is TRBJ2-5 and V is TRBV27; 15 bases line up with TRBD2. CDR1 is MNHEY, CDR2 SMNVEV, per germline (reference sequence). V lost 5 bases to trimming and J lost 5 bases; unmatched junction nucleotides: 3. The CDR3 has 15 residues. The CDR3 protein is CASSPGTSGRETQYF. The CDR3 DNA is TGTGCCAGCAGTCCCGGGACTAGCGGGAGGGAGACCCAGTACTTC.